The source of this T cell receptor (beta chain) is a study of blood T cell repertoires in COVID-19. CDR3 length: 14 amino acids. The germline V gene encodes CDR1 SGDLS and CDR2 YYNGEE. Trimming cost V 3 bases and J 5 bases, with 14 bases left between them. Source study methods: Reference gene primer amplification yielded estimated nucleated cell counts. Sequencing used immunoSEQ multiplex PCR; TCRdb keeps in-frame clones, though not all of them. V, J and clone size were drawn from that table, and D and trimming were deduced from the DNA. The data show a few hundred thousand clones, with roughly 90% seen just once and under 2.5% held by the top ten.

Sequencing was carried out using PBMCs or T cells enriched from blood (not recorded which). This TCR was recovered from a woman aged 55-70 years who had recovered from COVID-19. This chain uses TRBV9 with TRBJ1-2; D perhaps matches TRBD1 (5 bases). The CDR3 nucleotides read TGTGCCAGCAGCGCTTCGGACAACAGTTATGGCTACACCTTC. Translation gives CASSASDNSYGYTF.